Below, 25 T cell receptor beta chains from the same sample are listed, as sequenced in a study of cytomegalovirus exposure and HLA in healthy donors. Sequenced by immunoSEQ multiplex PCR; TCRdb stores in-frame clones only, minus some. The table has approximately 300,000 clones, 86% seen once. The sequencing sample was made of PBMCs. These receptors all stem from a woman in her late teens or twenties in good health and CMV-seronegative.

V is TRBV12-5 and J is TRBJ2-7; maybe TRBD1 (5 bases). In germline, CDR1 is LGHNT, CDR2 FRNRAP. The CDR3 is made up of 14 amino acids. Deletions cut 4 bases from V and 0 bases from J, with 10 bases between. This chain's CDR3 is CASGSRTHSYEQYF. CDR3 in DNA: TGTGCTAGTGGTTCTCGGACACACTCCTACGAGCAGTACTTC.

The chain is built from TRBV11-2 and TRBJ2-1; 7 bases are a match to TRBD2. V shed 2 bases, J shed 12 bases, and the junction held 16 bases outside the gene matches. This CDR3 spans 16 amino acids. Germline loops: CDR1 SGHAT, CDR2 FQNNGV. DNA for the CDR3: TGTGCCAGCAGCTTAATGGTTGCTAGCGGTGCATTCGGGCAGTTCTTC. Protein product: CASSLMVASGAFGQFF.

The genes are TRBV6-1 and TRBJ2-1; tentatively, D is TRBD2 (5 bases). Germline V gene sequence: CDR1 MNHNS, CDR2 SASEGT. With 4 bases removed from V and 0 bases from J, the gap between germline ends came to 7 bases. The CDR3 has 14 amino acids. The CDR3 here is CASSVTSSYNEQFF. CDR3 nucleotide sequence: TGTGCCAGCAGTGTAACTAGCTCCTACAATGAGCAGTTCTTC.

This clone was detected only a few times. This chain connects TRBV30 to TRBJ1-3; D is unresolved. Per the germline V gene, CDR1 is GTSNPN and CDR2 is SVGIG (reference sequence). Between the trimmed V and J ends, which lost 1 base and 5 bases, there was a span of 9 bases. CDR3 length: 13 amino acids. Here the CDR3 reads CAWSAGRRNTIYF. CDR3 sequence (DNA): TGTGCCTGGAGTGCGGGGAGGCGAAACACCATATATTTT.

V is TRBV14 and J is TRBJ2-7; 7 nucleotides line up with TRBD1. Germline CDR1 SGHDN, CDR2 FVKESK. V dropped 4 bases and J dropped 5; count of bases not matched to a gene: 2. This CDR3 has 12 amino acids. This CDR3 is CASSRQGNEQYF. The CDR3 nucleotides read TGTGCCAGCAGCCGACAGGGTAACGAGCAGTACTTC.

This clone was counted only a few times. J is TRBJ2-5 and V is TRBV10-3, with a possible D match to TRBD2 (5 bases). Trimming stripped 6 bases from V and 5 bases from J, with 7 bases between. The germline gives CDR1 ENHRY, CDR2 SYGVKD. The CDR3 runs to 11 residues. The CDR3: CAISSGETQYF. CDR3 in DNA: TGTGCCATCAGCTCGGGGGAGACCCAGTACTTC.

A few counts support this clone. The rearrangement uses TRBV27 and TRBJ2-3; 9 bases fit TRBD2. The V gene end was trimmed by 2 bases and the J gene end by 3 bases; junction bases not matched to a gene: 3. The CDR3 extends over 15 amino acids. CDR1 and CDR2 from the germline V gene are MNHEY and SMNVEV (reference sequence). The DNA of the CDR3 is TGTGCCAGCAGTTTAGCGGGAGGGCCGACAGATACGCAGTATTTT. It translates to CASSLAGGPTDTQYF.

The V call is TRBV4-3, the J call TRBJ2-5, with TRBD1 as a possible D gene (6 bases). The V end lost 4 bases, the J end lost 1 base, and 7 bases lay between the germline ends. CDR1 LGHNA and CDR2 YSLEER come from the germline V gene. The CDR3 spans 13 residues. Here the CDR3 DNA reads TGCGCCAGCAGCCGGACAGCCCAAGAGACCCAGTACTTC. This translates into CASSRTAQETQYF.

V usage is TRBV11-2 and J usage is TRBJ1-4; D call uncertain. The CDR3 consists of 14 residues. V lost 4 bases and J 0 bases, leaving 6 bases between the germline ends. CDR1 SGHAT and CDR2 FQNNGV come from the germline V gene. In nucleotides, the CDR3 is TGTGCCAGCAGCTCAACGGCAACTAATGAAAAACTGTTTTTT. This sequence encodes CASSSTATNEKLFF.

CDR3 protein: CASTPTISSYEQYF. The CDR3 DNA reads as TGTGCCAGCACCCCCACTATAAGCTCCTACGAGCAGTACTTC. The chain links TRBV2 to TRBJ2-7; no clear D. V lost 7 bases and J lost 0, with 13 bases in between. This CDR3 contains 14 residues. CDR1 and CDR2 (germline): SNHLY, FYNNEI.

V and J are TRBV29-1 and TRBJ2-5; perhaps TRBD2 as D (7 bases). V was trimmed by 2 bases and J by 4 bases, leaving 14 bases between them. Germline values: CDR1 SQVTM, CDR2 ANQGSEA. There are 14 residues in the CDR3. DNA of the CDR3: TGCAGCGTTGAAAAGGGGGGAGGGGGAGAGACCCAGTACTTC. Residues: CSVEKGGGGETQYF.

The chain links TRBV29-1 to TRBJ2-2, with TRBD1 identical over 7 bases. CDR1 and CDR2 (germline): SQVTM, ANQGSEA. The length of the CDR3 is 13 residues. CDR3 sequence: CGAGTVNTGELFF. The DNA of the CDR3 is TGCGGGGCCGGGACAGTAAACACCGGGGAGCTGTTTTTT.

This clone occurred a few times. The chain is built from TRBV7-9 and TRBJ1-3; D is unclear. This CDR3 has 15 amino acids. Trimming left V 2 bases short and J 0 bases short, with 8 bases between. Germline loops: CDR1 SEHNR, CDR2 FQNEAQ (reference sequence). CDR3 protein: CASSLPQLSGNTIYF. In DNA, the CDR3 is TGTGCCAGCAGCTTACCCCAACTCTCTGGAAACACCATATATTTT.

As regards this clone: An end of the junction differs from the germline gene, which may be a read error. The chain carries TRBV2 and TRBJ2-7, with 8 bases lining up with TRBD1. The CDR3 is 14 residues long. Germline CDR1 reads SNHLY; CDR2 reads FYNNEI. CDR3 residues: CASREDRGPHEQYF. The CDR3 DNA reads TGTGCCAGCAGGGAAGACAGGGGACCTCACGAGCAGTACTTC.

The rearrangement links TRBV27 to TRBJ1-1; 7 bases fit TRBD1. This CDR3 is 13 amino acids long. Per germline, CDR1 MNHEY and CDR2 SMNVEV (reference sequence). V was pared by 4 bases and J by 1 base, with 0 bases of the junction left unmatched. This chain's CDR3 is CASSWTGNTEAFF. In DNA form, the CDR3 reads TGTGCCAGCAGTTGGACAGGGAACACTGAAGCTTTCTTT.

The chain has TRBV27 and TRBJ1-4, with 7 bases identical to TRBD1. V lost 8 bases to trimming and J lost 11 bases; unmatched junction nucleotides: 11. There are 13 residues in the CDR3. Germline V gives CDR1 MNHEY, CDR2 SMNVEV (reference sequence). The CDR3 DNA follows: TGTGCCAGCGCCACAGGGGCCGTCGGGAAACTGTTTTTT. Amino acids: CASATGAVGKLFF.

The chain employs TRBV19 and TRBJ1-2; tentative D call: TRBD1 (5 bases). Trimming took off 8 bases at V and 4 bases at J, with 17 bases between the two ends. The CDR3 is made up of 14 amino acids. The germline V gene has CDR1 LNHDA and CDR2 SQIVND (reference sequence). The CDR3 spells CASAAGRPSYGYTF. The CDR3 DNA is TGTGCCAGTGCCGCAGGGCGCCCTTCCTATGGCTACACCTTC.

The rearrangement links TRBV7-2 to TRBJ2-7; 10 bases line up with TRBD1. CDR3 size: 15 residues. Germline trimming cut 0 bases from V and 2 bases from J; bases unmatched to any gene: 1. Germline V lookup: CDR1 SGHTA, CDR2 FQGNSA. The CDR3 spells CASSLAGTGAYEQYF. The DNA for the CDR3 is TGTGCCAGCAGCTTAGCCGGGACAGGGGCCTACGAGCAGTACTTC. Full variable domain (remainder filled in from reference TRBV7-2 and TRBJ2-7): GAGVSQSPSNKVTEKGKDVELRCDPISGHTALYWYRQSLGQGLEFLIYFQGNSAPDKSGLPSDRFSAERTGGSVSTLTIQRTQQEDSAVYLCASSLAGTGAYEQYFGPGTRLTVT.

This chain uses TRBV28 with TRBJ2-1; 9 bases fit TRBD2. The J segment lost 2 bases and the V segment lost 3 bases, leaving 5 bases of the junction unmatched. CDR1 is MDHEN, CDR2 SYDVKM, per germline. This CDR3 region has 16 residues. DNA for the CDR3: TGTGCCAGCAGTTTCCCCGGACTAGCGCCCTACAATGAGCAGTTCTTC. Protein product: CASSFPGLAPYNEQFF.

The chain couples TRBV27 to TRBJ1-2; 12 bases fit TRBD1. CDR3 length: 18 amino acids. V lost 7 bases to trimming and J lost 5 bases; unmatched junction nucleotides: 17. CDR1 and CDR2 from the germline V gene are MNHEY and SMNVEV (reference sequence). In nucleotides, the CDR3 is TGTGCCAGCACCCCTTTGCCGGGACAGGGGGCGATCGAGTATGGCTACACCTTC. This translates into CASTPLPGQGAIEYGYTF.

This chain connects TRBV5-4 to TRBJ1-3; D possibly corresponds to TRBD1 (6 bases). CDR1 and CDR2 from the germline V gene are SGHNT and YYREEE (reference sequence). Trimming removed 4 bases at V and 2 bases at J, with 10 bases between. This CDR3 has 14 residues. The chain's CDR3 is CASSKEGAGNTIYF. The CDR3 DNA reads TGTGCCAGCAGCAAAGAGGGGGCTGGAAACACCATATATTTT.

The chain is built from TRBV5-1 and TRBJ2-3; TRBD2 aligns across 9 bases. The CDR3 consists of 15 residues. Germline V gene data show CDR1 as SGHRS and CDR2 as YFSETQ. Trimming removed 7 bases from V and 2 bases from J; junction bases left unmatched: 8. CDR3 protein: CASGSGGLSTDTQYF. CDR3 nucleotides: TGCGCCAGCGGAAGCGGGGGGTTATCCACAGATACGCAGTATTTT. The full variable domain, rest sourced from reference TRBV5-1 and TRBJ2-3, is KAGVTQTPRYLIKTRGQQVTLSCSPISGHRSVSWYQQTPGQGLQFLFEYFSETQRNKGNFPGRFSGRQFSNSRSEMNVSTLELGDSALYLCASGSGGLSTDTQYFGPGTRLTVL.

The chain has TRBV28 and TRBJ2-7; 13 bases fit TRBD2. Germline V gives CDR1 MDHEN, CDR2 SYDVKM. The junction had 14 bases not matched to a gene; V was cut back by 6 bases and J by 0 bases. The CDR3 covers 19 residues. The CDR3 here is CASRPRPGLAGPRSYEQYF. The CDR3, as DNA: TGTGCCAGCAGACCCCGCCCGGGACTAGCGGGACCCCGCTCCTACGAGCAGTACTTC.

V usage is TRBV15 and J usage is TRBJ1-1; 7 bases are a match to TRBD1. CDR1 and CDR2 (germline): LNHNV, YYDKDF (reference sequence). V shed 5 bases, J shed 6 bases, and the junction held 9 bases outside the gene matches. The CDR3 totals 14 residues. The CDR3 loop is CATSRDRSYPEAFF. CDR3 sequence (DNA): TGTGCCACCAGCCGGGACAGATCTTACCCTGAAGCTTTCTTT.

This sequence joins TRBV19 and TRBJ1-5; 9 positions match TRBD1. This CDR3 is built from 15 residues. V shed 3 bases and J 2 bases; nucleotides not matched to a gene: 2. From germline, CDR1 is LNHDA and CDR2 SQIVND (reference sequence). As DNA, the CDR3 is TGTGCCAGTAGTATCCGGGACAGGGGCAATCAGCCCCAGCATTTT. Translation: CASSIRDRGNQPQHF.